One sample yielded the 24 T cell receptor beta chains listed below, sequenced in a study of diagnostic markers for celiac disease. TCRdb re-called the reads; one entry per CDR3 protein, DNA not given. This sample's table reports some 4,000 distinct CDR3 sequences. Specimen: either unsorted cells or a sorted T cell fraction (not recorded which). These receptors all come from a human donor. This table probably holds off-target reads from a library built for another chain.

The chain joins TRBV30 to TRBJ2-2; the D call of TRBD2 rests on TCRdb alone, since no DNA is present to check it. Germline values: CDR1 GTSNPN, CDR2 SVGIG (reference sequence). This CDR3 spans 15 amino acids. CDR3 residues: CAWNGGGPNTGELFF.

The chain links TRBV14 to TRBJ1-1. This CDR3 region has 15 residues. Per the germline V gene, CDR1 is SGHDN and CDR2 is FVKESK. CDR3 region: CASSQVRGYGTEAFF.

This rearrangement joins TRBV6-1 to TRBJ1-1. Germline-derived CDR1 and CDR2 are MNHNS and SASEGT. The CDR3 covers 13 residues. The CDR3 sequence is CASTTASSIGAFF.

This clonotype counts as medium-sized by frequency. The chain is built from TRBV27 and TRBJ1-5; TCRdb returns TRBD1, unconfirmable since there is no DNA. Germline loops: CDR1 MNHEY, CDR2 SMNVEV (reference sequence). CDR3 length: 16 amino acids. Here the CDR3 reads CASSLYPPQGNQPQHF.

The V call is TRBV30, the J call TRBJ2-7; TCRdb outputs TRBD2, but without DNA this stays unchecked. Germline-derived CDR1 and CDR2 are GTSNPN and SVGIG (reference sequence). The CDR3 totals 12 residues. This CDR3 reads CAGTRGTYEQYF.

By frequency, this clonotype is medium-sized (0.01 to 0.1%). The chain uses TRBV12-3 or TRBV12-4 and TRBJ2-7; checking the TCRdb D call of TRBD2 is not possible without DNA. The CDR3 is 14 amino acids. The CDR3 region is CATSTSGTIYEQYF.

CDR3 region: CASRPVMVGTEAFF. This chain connects TRBV12-3 or TRBV12-4 to TRBJ1-1; TCRdb's D call, TRBD1, is unchecked because there is no DNA. The CDR3 covers 14 residues.

This chain uses TRBV18 with TRBJ1-2. This CDR3 contains 12 residues. Germline V gives CDR1 KGHSH, CDR2 LQKENI. The CDR3 sequence: CASSPNLYGYTF.

V is TRBV20-1 and J is TRBJ2-5; TCRdb gives TRBD2 as the D gene, but with no DNA this cannot be confirmed. Looked up from germline, CDR1 is DFQATT and CDR2 is SNEGSKA (reference sequence). The CDR3 extends over 13 amino acids. The chain's CDR3 is CSAPWGRQETQYF.

V usage is TRBV3-1 and J usage is TRBJ2-3; as DNA is missing, the TRBD2 call by TCRdb cannot be tested. The CDR3 loop spans 18 amino acids. Germline loops: CDR1 LGHDT, CDR2 YNNKEL (reference sequence). The CDR3: CASSQDRASDIIVDTQYF.

The chain couples TRBV10-2 to TRBJ1-3; the D call of TRBD1 rests on TCRdb alone, since no DNA is present to check it. The CDR3 runs 13 residues. Germline V gene lookup returns CDR1 WSHSY and CDR2 SAAADI. CDR3 region: CASAPGGGNTIYF.

Frequency places this clonotype as medium-sized. The chain has TRBV29-1 and TRBJ2-1; TCRdb's D call, TRBD2, is unchecked because there is no DNA. CDR3 length: 12 amino acids. From germline, CDR1 is SQVTM and CDR2 ANQGSEA. This CDR3 reads CSVEKLANEQFF.

This chain joins TRBV19 and TRBJ1-2; TCRdb proposes TRBD1, but this gene call is untestable without DNA. CDR1 and CDR2 (germline): LNHDA, SQIVND (reference sequence). This CDR3 has 14 residues. The CDR3 loop reads CASSPPGGSDRYTF.

This clonotype is labeled medium-sized based on frequency. The rearrangement joins TRBV24-1 to TRBJ2-1; TCRdb's assignment of TRBD2 cannot be checked, as there is no DNA. The length of the CDR3 is 15 residues. The V gene's germline CDR1 is KGHDR and CDR2 SFDVKD. The chain's CDR3 is CATSGGTTFYNEQFF.

This clonotype is called medium-sized (0.01 to 0.1%) based on its frequency. J is TRBJ1-5 and V is TRBV18; TCRdb lists TRBD1, though no DNA is available to test this call. This CDR3 is built from 15 residues. CDR1 is KGHSH, CDR2 LQKENI, per germline. The CDR3 protein is CASSTTGQGVQPQHF.

The gene calls are TRBV20-1 and TRBJ1-2; TCRdb proposes TRBD1, but this gene call is untestable without DNA. This CDR3 has 18 residues. The germline V gene has CDR1 DFQATT and CDR2 SNEGSKA (reference sequence). This chain's CDR3 is CSARDYGAPDRAGNGYTF.

The chain uses TRBV19 and TRBJ2-1. This CDR3 region has 18 residues. Looked up from germline, CDR1 is LNHDA and CDR2 is SQIVND (reference sequence). The chain's CDR3 is CASSIDRSRGATYNEQFF.

This clonotype is called medium-sized based on its frequency. The chain has TRBV5-1 and TRBJ2-3; TCRdb names TRBD1, which stays unverified in the absence of DNA. Per germline, CDR1 SGHRS and CDR2 YFSETQ. The CDR3 extends over 14 amino acids. This CDR3 reads CASRDRAGGDTQYF.

This clonotype registers medium-sized by frequency. The V call is TRBV5-1, the J call TRBJ2-5; there is no DNA to check the TCRdb D call of TRBD2. The CDR3 totals 18 residues. CDR1 is SGHRS and CDR2 is YFSETQ in the germline V gene. CDR3 protein: CASSGVGRVASILETQYF.

This clonotype is medium-sized (0.01 to 0.1%) by frequency. This chain joins TRBV20-1 and TRBJ1-2. Germline CDR1 and CDR2: DFQATT and SNEGSKA (reference sequence). The CDR3 covers 14 residues. The CDR3 here is CSARPRGQLYGYTF.

Frequency places this clonotype as medium-sized. V and J are TRBV10-3 and TRBJ1-1. Germline V gene data show CDR1 as ENHRY and CDR2 as SYGVKD. The CDR3 runs to 13 residues. The CDR3 region is CATLQNPNTEAFF.

The chain joins TRBV7-3 to TRBJ2-1; TCRdb proposes TRBD1, but this gene call is untestable without DNA. Germline CDR1 is SGHTA and CDR2 is FQGTGA. There are 15 residues in the CDR3. CDR3 loop: CASSLRGGSYNEQFF.

This clonotype ranks as medium-sized in terms of frequency. V gene TRBV6-2 or TRBV6-3 combines with J gene TRBJ1-2. The CDR3 spans 14 residues. Germline CDR1 and CDR2: MNHEY and SVGEGT. The CDR3 sequence: CASSYWPANYGYTF.

CDR3 sequence reads: CASSVDRNNSPLHF. The rearrangement uses TRBV12-3 or TRBV12-4 and TRBJ1-6; TCRdb returns TRBD1, unconfirmable since there is no DNA. The CDR3 has 14 residues.